This T cell receptor beta chain was captured by sequencing in a study of CD8 T cells in Susac syndrome (dated by TCRdb to the late 2010s). Turning to the overall study: Repertoire sequencing was used to test whether CD8+ T cell activation and differentiation in Susac syndrome was antigen driven. What the research found in general, with its limitations: The TCR sequencing and HLA analysis was acknowledged to have included a relatively small number of individuals.

In regard to this clonotype: It lacks a known antigen. The record has no base qualities; no much larger clone is one base away.

Between the V and J ends, shortened by 5 bases and 2 bases respectively, the junction contains 17 bases. The germline V gene gives CDR1 as SGHRS and CDR2 as YFSETQ. The CDR3 spans 15 residues, from the cysteine through the phenylalanine. Only the CDR3 DNA stays, 45 bases, in frame from base 1. Peripheral blood CD8+ and CD4+ T cells from healthy donors, Susac syndrome patients and multiple sclerosis patients were profiled using high-throughput TCR beta sequencing. The healthy donors served as controls matched for age and sex. Bulk CD8+ and CD4+ T cells were purified by magnetic negative isolation, while CD8+ TEMRA cells were enriched using FACS. Blood was collected in EDTA tubes and processed within 24 hours, with PBMCs isolated through density gradient centrifugation. PBMCs intended for TCR sequencing were cryopreserved in liquid nitrogen and were subsequently thawed in a 37 degrees C water bath. Purity of sorted or isolated CD4+, CD8+ and CD8+ TEMRA cells was at least 90%.

RNA was extracted using the RNeasy kit, and about 0.45 to 1 ug of the RNA was reverse transcribed with random hexamers. The immunoSEQ multiplex PCR assay, which covers 54 Vbeta and 13 Jbeta segments, was used to amplify TCR beta CDR3 regions. Bias from PCR amplification was corrected by using a synthetic template baseline for primer optimization and for computational correction. As for the original processing: Only productive sequences were kept, with reads annotated to V, D and J genes according to IMGT and analyzed in immunoSEQ Analyzer. Clonality was calculated as one minus the Shannon entropy normalized by log2 of the number of productive unique sequences. For each patient and control, public and private clones were evaluated among the 100 most prevalent clones. Clones were defined as Susac-specific if absent from the healthy and MS cohorts, from approximately 1,100 published viral clones and from other ImmuneACCESS disease sequences. Starting from the raw public reads, TCRdb applied fastp trimming at Q25, assembled clones with MiXCR and retained in-frame beta chains. CDR3 protein sequences are deduplicated, and each keeps its most common genes and DNA. The V and J calls here are based on TCRdb, not the publication. The sample profile shows more than 85,000 distinct CDR3 sequences; about 96% of them were found once. The top ten constitute about 0.1% of the sample.

This clonotype was obtained from a human donor in good health. Sequenced: CD4+ T cells from PBMCs. The chain was built from TRBV5-1 and TRBJ2-7; TRBD2 is perhaps the D gene, given 6 matching bases. The DNA reads as follows: TGCGCCAGCAGAGGAGACGGGGGAATTGCCTACGAGCAGTACTTC. It codes for CASRGDGGIAYEQYF. The variable domain in full, with residues beyond the CDR3 obtained from the reference TRBV5-1 and TRBJ2-7 genes, is KAGVTQTPRYLIKTRGQQVTLSCSPISGHRSVSWYQQTPGQGLQFLFEYFSETQRNKGNFPGRFSGRQFSNSRSEMNVSTLELGDSALYLCASRGDGGIAYEQYFGPGTRLTVT.